These T cell receptor beta chains were read from a single sample in a study of blood T cell repertoires in COVID-19. Clones were sequenced by immunoSEQ multiplex PCR, and TCRdb holds only the in-frame ones, with some missing. The sample holds about 72,000 clones, 80% to 90% seen once. The sequenced material came from peripheral blood. The receptors originated from a man between 65 and 85 years old with active or convalescent COVID-19. The CDR3 runs from the conserved cysteine through the conserved F or W. The D gene is left open where the match is weak. Only some rows state a clone size, as once, few, many or a class for expanded clones.

abundance	d_gene	v_gene	j_gene	CDR3aa	CDR3nt
-	TRBD2	TRBV5-1	TRBJ2-7	CASSLTREGPGEQYF	TGCGCCAGCAGCTTGACACGGGAGGGCCCGGGGGAGCAGTACTTC
-	-	TRBV28	TRBJ1-1	CASTIGTEAFF	TGTGCCAGCACAATAGGGACAGAAGCTTTCTTT
-	TRBD2	TRBV5-6	TRBJ2-7	CASSLLIAGGVTYEQYF	TGTGCCAGCAGCTTGTTAATAGCGGGAGGTGTAACCTACGAGCAGTACTTC
-	-	TRBV7-2	TRBJ2-2	CASRVGQSHTGELFF	TGTGCCAGCAGAGTAGGACAGAGCCACACCGGGGAGCTGTTTTTT
-	TRBD2	TRBV3-1/TRBV3-2	TRBJ2-7	CARPGPNGTSGRARIYEQYF	TGTGCCCGCCCAGGTCCCAACGGGACTAGCGGGAGGGCCCGGATCTACGAGCAGTACTTC
-	-	TRBV29-1	TRBJ2-7	CSVVPDTLTYEQYF	TGCAGCGTTGTACCCGACACTTTAACCTACGAGCAGTACTTC
-	-	TRBV5-6	TRBJ2-3	CASSLAREGWKDTQYF	TGTGCCAGCAGCTTGGCCCGAGAGGGATGGAAAGATACGCAGTATTTT
-	-	TRBV4-3	TRBJ2-1	CASSQAGKNNEQFF	TGCGCCAGCAGCCAAGCCGGGAAAAACAATGAGCAGTTCTTC
-	-	TRBV6-1	TRBJ1-5	CASSEGGVNQPQHF	TGTGCCAGCAGTGAAGGCGGGGTTAACCAGCCCCAGCATTTT
-	-	TRBV19	TRBJ1-1	CASSTILQNTEAFF	TGTGCCAGTAGTACTATACTACAGAACACTGAAGCTTTCTTT
-	-	TRBV5-1	TRBJ2-5	CASSLGGGQETQYF	TGCGCCAGCAGCCTCGGAGGAGGGCAAGAGACCCAGTACTTC
-	TRBD2	TRBV29-1	TRBJ2-5	CSPIRGGRRAQYF	TGCAGCCCCATTCGGGGGGGGAGGAGGGCCCAGTACTTC
medium-sized	TRBD1	TRBV7-9	TRBJ2-7	CASSSVRDRSYEQYF	TGTGCCAGCAGCTCCGTACGGGACAGAAGCTACGAGCAGTACTTC
-	-	TRBV6-5	TRBJ1-6	CASSYSRSGDSPLHF	TGTGCCAGCAGTTACTCGCGATCCGGGGATTCACCCCTCCACTTT
-	-	TRBV27	TRBJ1-5	CASSLGRYDQPQHF	TGTGCCAGCAGTTTAGGCAGATACGATCAGCCCCAGCATTTT
-	-	TRBV29-1	TRBJ1-4	CSVEGGAGTNEKLFF	TGCAGCGTTGAGGGGGGGGCTGGGACTAATGAAAAACTGTTTTTT